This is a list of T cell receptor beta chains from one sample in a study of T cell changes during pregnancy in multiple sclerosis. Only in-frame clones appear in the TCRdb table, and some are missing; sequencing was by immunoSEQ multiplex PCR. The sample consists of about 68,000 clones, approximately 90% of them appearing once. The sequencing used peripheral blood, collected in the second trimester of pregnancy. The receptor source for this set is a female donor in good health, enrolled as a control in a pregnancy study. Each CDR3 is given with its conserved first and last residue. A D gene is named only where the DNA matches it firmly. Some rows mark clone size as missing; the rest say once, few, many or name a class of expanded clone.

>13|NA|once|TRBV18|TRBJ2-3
CASSQEYTDTQYF
TGTGCCAGCTCACAGGAGTACACAGATACGCAGTATTTT
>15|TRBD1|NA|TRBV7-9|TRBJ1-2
CASSLDLGTGDGYTF
TGTGCCAGCAGCTTAGACCTCGGGACAGGGGATGGCTACACCTTC
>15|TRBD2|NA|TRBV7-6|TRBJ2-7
CASSRQGTSAYEQYF
TGTGCCAGCAGCCGACAAGGGACTAGCGCCTACGAGCAGTACTTC
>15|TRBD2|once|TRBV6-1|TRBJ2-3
CASSVTSGSTDTQYF
TGTGCCAGCAGTGTAACTAGCGGTAGCACAGATACGCAGTATTTT
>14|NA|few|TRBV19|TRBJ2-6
CASTDSSGANVLTF
TGTGCCAGTACGGACAGCTCTGGGGCCAACGTCCTGACTTTC
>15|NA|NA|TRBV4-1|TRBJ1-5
CASSQEGQLDQPQHF
TGCGCCAGCAGCCAAGAAGGACAGTTGGATCAGCCCCAGCATTTT
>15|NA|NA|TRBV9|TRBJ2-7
CASSVGKTRGTEQYF
TGTGCCAGCAGCGTAGGTAAGACTAGAGGAACCGAGCAGTACTTC
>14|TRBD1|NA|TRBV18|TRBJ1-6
CASSRTGDDSPLHF
TGTGCCAGCTCACGGACAGGGGATGATTCACCCCTCCACTTT
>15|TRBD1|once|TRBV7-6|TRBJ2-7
CASSLNHRGSYEQYF
TGTGCCAGCAGCTTAAATCACAGGGGGTCCTACGAGCAGTACTTC
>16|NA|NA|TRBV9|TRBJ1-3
CASSPPAGRRGNTIYF
TGTGCCAGCAGCCCCCCGGCTGGGCGACGGGGAAACACCATATATTTT
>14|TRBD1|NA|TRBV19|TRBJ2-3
CASSTTGMADTQYF
TGTGCCAGTAGTACGACAGGGATGGCAGATACGCAGTATTTT
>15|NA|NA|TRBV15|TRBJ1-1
CATTADGGRGTEAFF
TGTGCCACCACCGCAGACGGGGGGCGCGGCACTGAAGCTTTCTTT
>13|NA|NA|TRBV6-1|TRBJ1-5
CASSGGSGVPQHF
TGTGCCAGCAGTGGTGGCAGTGGAGTGCCCCAGCATTTT
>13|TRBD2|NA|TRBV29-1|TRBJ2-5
CSAKPGGGETQYF
TGCAGCGCCAAACCGGGGGGAGGTGAGACCCAGTACTTC
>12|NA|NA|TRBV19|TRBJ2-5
CASSNREQTQYF
TGTGCCAGTAGTAACAGGGAGCAGACCCAGTACTTC
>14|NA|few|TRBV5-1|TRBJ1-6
CASSTGHQNSPLHF
TGCGCCAGCAGCACGGGACATCAAAATTCACCCCTCCACTTT